This T cell receptor (beta chain) originates from a study of blood T cell repertoires in COVID-19. Original methodology: Using reference gene primer amplification, nucleated cell counts were estimated. Assay used: immunoSEQ multiplex PCR; TCRdb lists only in-frame clones, some missing. V and J calls and clone size are as listed in that table; D and trimming were resolved from the DNA. The profile shows tens of thousands of clones, approximately 86% of them singletons. CDR1 is MNHNY and CDR2 is SVGAGI in the germline V gene (reference sequence). The germline V and J ends were trimmed by 2 bases and 0 bases, with 13 bases remaining between them. The CDR3 loop spans 16 amino acids. This clone was counted once.

This sequence was found in a man between 60 and 75 years old with acute or convalescent COVID-19. This chain links TRBV6-6 with TRBJ1-2; D not certain. Sequenced sample: peripheral blood. The CDR3 is CASSYPQAAPNYGYTF. The CDR3 DNA is TGTGCCAGCAGTTACCCTCAGGCAGCCCCTAACTATGGCTACACCTTC.